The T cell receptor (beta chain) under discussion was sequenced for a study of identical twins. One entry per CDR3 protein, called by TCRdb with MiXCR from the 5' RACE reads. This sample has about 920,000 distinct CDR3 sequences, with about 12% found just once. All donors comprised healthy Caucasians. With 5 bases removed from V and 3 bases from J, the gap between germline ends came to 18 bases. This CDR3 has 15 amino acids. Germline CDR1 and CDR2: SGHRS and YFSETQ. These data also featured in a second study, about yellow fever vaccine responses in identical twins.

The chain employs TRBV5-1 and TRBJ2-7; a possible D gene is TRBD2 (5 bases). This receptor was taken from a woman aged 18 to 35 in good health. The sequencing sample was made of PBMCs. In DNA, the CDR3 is TGCGCCAGCAGTGAAAGTCTGGGCGGACTCTACGAGCAGTACTTC. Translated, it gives CASSESLGGLYEQYF.